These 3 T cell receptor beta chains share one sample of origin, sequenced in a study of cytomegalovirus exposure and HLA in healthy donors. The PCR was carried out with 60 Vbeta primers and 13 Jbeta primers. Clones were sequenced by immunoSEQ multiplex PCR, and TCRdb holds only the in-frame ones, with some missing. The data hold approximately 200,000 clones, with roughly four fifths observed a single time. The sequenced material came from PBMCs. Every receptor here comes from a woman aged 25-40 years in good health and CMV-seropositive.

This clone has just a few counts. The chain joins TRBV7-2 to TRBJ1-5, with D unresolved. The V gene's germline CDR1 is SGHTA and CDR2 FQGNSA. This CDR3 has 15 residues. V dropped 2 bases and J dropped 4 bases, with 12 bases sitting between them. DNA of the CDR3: TGTGCCAGCAGCTTACTTAAACTGGTTAATCAGCCCCAGCATTTT. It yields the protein CASSLLKLVNQPQHF.

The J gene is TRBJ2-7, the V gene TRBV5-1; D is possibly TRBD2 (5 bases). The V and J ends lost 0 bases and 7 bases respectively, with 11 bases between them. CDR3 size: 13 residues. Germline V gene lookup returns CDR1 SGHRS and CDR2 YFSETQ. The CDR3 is CASSLELVNEQYF. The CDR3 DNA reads TGCGCCAGCAGCTTGGAACTAGTCAATGAGCAGTACTTC. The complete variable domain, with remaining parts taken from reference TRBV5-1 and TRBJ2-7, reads KAGVTQTPRYLIKTRGQQVTLSCSPISGHRSVSWYQQTPGQGLQFLFEYFSETQRNKGNFPGRFSGRQFSNSRSEMNVSTLELGDSALYLCASSLELVNEQYFGPGTRLTVT.

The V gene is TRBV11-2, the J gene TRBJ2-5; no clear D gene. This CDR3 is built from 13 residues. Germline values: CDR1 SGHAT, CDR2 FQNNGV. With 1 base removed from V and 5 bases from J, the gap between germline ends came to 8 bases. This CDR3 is CASSLANRETQYF. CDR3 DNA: TGTGCCAGCAGCTTAGCTAATCGGGAGACCCAGTACTTC.